This section outlines one TCR beta chain sequence together with its context. The V segment lost 2 bases and the J segment 2 bases; nucleotides outside the gene matches: 4. The CDR3 extends over 15 amino acids. TCRdb fed the RT-PCR reads into MiXCR, producing one record per CDR3 protein. The sample carries about 680,000 distinct CDR3 sequences, around 14% recorded once. The receptor's source is a female donor in good health, serving as a healthy control. This sequence joins TRBV12-3 or TRBV12-4 and TRBJ1-1, with 8 bases that match TRBD1. The sample taken for sequencing was memory CD4+ T cells from blood. CDR3 DNA sequence: TGTGCCAGCAGTTTATCCGACAGGGGAAACACTGAAGCTTTCTTT. It encodes CASSLSDRGNTEAFF.